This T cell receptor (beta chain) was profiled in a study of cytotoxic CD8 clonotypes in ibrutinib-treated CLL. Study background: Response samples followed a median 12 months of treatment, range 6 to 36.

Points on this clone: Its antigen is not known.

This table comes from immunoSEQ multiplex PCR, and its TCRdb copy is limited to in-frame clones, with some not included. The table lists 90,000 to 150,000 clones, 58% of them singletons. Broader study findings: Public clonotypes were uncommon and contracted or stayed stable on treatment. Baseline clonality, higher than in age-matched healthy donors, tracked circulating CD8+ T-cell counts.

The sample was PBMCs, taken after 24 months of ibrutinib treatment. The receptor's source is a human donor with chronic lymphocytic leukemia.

The CDR3 bases are TGTGCCAGTAGTATAGGAGGGGCGAGGTACAATGAGCAGTTCTTC. Amino acids: CASSIGGARYNEQFF. V gene TRBV19 combines with J gene TRBJ2-1; either TRBD1 or TRBD2 may fit D (5 bases each). The CDR3 is 15 residues long. Germline assignment: CDR1 LNHDA and CDR2 SQIVND (reference sequence). The V end lost 1 base, the J end lost 4 bases, and 11 bases lay between the germline ends.